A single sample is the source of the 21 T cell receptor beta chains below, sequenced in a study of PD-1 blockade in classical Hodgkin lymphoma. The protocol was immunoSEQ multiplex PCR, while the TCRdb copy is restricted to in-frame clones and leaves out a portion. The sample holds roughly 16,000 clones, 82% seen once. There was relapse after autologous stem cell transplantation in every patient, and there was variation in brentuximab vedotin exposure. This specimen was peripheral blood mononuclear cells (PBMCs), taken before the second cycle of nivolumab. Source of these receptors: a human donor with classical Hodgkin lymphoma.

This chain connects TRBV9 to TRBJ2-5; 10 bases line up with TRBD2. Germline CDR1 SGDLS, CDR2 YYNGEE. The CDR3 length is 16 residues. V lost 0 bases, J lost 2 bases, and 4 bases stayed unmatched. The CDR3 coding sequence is TGTGCCAGCAGCGTAGGAATAGCGGGGGGACAAGAGACCCAGTACTTC. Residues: CASSVGIAGGQETQYF.

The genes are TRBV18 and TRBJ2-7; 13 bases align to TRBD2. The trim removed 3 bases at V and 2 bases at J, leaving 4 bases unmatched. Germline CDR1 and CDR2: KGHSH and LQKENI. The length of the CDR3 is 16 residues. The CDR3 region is CASSPLGLAGTYEQYF. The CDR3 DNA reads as TGTGCCAGCTCACCTTTGGGACTAGCGGGGACCTACGAGCAGTACTTC.

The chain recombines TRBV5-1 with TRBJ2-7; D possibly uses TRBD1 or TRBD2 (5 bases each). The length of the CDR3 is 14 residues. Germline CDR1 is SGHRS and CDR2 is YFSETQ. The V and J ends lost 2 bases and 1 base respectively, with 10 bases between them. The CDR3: CASSFLGESYEQYF. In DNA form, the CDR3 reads TGCGCCAGCAGCTTTCTGGGGGAATCCTACGAGCAGTACTTC.

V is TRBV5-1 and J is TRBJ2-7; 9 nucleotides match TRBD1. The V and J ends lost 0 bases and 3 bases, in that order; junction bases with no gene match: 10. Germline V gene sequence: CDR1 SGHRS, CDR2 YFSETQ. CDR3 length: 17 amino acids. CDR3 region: CASSLGLGQGRGYEQYF. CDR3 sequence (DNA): TGCGCCAGCAGCTTGGGCCTCGGACAGGGGAGAGGCTACGAGCAGTACTTC.

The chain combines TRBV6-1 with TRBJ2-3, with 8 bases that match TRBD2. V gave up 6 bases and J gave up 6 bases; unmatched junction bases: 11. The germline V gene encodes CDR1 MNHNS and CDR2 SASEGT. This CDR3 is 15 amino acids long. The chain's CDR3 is CASRGERGGLDTQYF. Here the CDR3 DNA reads TGTGCCAGCAGGGGGGAACGGGGGGGCCTGGATACGCAGTATTTT.

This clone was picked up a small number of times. For the CDR3, the DNA is TGTGCCATCAGGGACCAGATAACTCGGGACCCCCAGTATTTT. Amino acids: CAIRDQITRDPQYF. The chain joins TRBV10-3 to TRBJ2-3, with D perhaps matching TRBD1 or TRBD2 (5 bases each). V lost 6 bases, J lost 12 bases, and 22 bases lay in between. From germline, CDR1 is ENHRY and CDR2 SYGVKD. The CDR3 runs to 14 residues.

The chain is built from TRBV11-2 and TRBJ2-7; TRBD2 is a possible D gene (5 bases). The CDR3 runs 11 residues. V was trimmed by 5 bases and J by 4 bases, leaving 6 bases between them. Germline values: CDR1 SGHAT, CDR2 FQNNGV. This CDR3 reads CASSRGYEQYF. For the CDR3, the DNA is TGTGCCAGCAGCCGAGGGTACGAGCAGTACTTC.

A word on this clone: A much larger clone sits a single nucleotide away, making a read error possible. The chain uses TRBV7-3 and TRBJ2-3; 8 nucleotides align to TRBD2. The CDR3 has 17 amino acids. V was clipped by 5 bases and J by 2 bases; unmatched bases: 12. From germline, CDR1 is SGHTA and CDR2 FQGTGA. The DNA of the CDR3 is TGTGCCAGCAGCCAATACGGGGGGGCACCCTTCACAGATACGCAGTATTTT. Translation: CASSQYGGAPFTDTQYF.

The CDR3 region is CASSSLGEVETQYF. The DNA for the CDR3 is TGCGCCAGCAGCTCACTCGGAGAGGTGGAGACCCAGTACTTC. The chain carries TRBV5-1 and TRBJ2-5; no clear D. The CDR3 loop spans 14 amino acids. V lost 3 bases to trimming and J lost 5 bases, with 14 bases between them. Looked up from germline, CDR1 is SGHRS and CDR2 is YFSETQ.

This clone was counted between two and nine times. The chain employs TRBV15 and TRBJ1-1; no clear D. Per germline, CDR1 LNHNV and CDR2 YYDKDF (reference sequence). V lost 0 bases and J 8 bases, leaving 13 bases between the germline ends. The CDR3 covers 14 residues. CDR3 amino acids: CATSRDRAAREAFF. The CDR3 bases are TGTGCCACCAGCAGAGATAGGGCAGCACGAGAAGCTTTCTTT.

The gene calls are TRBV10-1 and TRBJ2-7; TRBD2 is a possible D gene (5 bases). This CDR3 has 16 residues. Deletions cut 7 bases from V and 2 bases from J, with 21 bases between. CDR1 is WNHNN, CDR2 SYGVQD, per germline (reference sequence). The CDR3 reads CASTDVPIPRAYEQYF. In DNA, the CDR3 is TGCGCCAGCACCGACGTCCCAATACCGCGGGCCTACGAGCAGTACTTC.

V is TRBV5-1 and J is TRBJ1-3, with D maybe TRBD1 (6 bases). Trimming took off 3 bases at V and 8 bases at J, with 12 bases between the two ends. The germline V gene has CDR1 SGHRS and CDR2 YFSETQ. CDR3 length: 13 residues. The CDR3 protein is CASSSGAGDTIYF. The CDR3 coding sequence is TGCGCCAGCAGCTCAGGGGCCGGGGACACCATATATTTT.

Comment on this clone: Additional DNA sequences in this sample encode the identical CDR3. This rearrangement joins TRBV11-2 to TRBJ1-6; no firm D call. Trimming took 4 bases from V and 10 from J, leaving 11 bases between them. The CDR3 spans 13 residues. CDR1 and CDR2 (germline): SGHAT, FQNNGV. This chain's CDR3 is CASSSDPSSPLHF. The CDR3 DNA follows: TGTGCCAGCAGCTCGGACCCGAGCTCACCCCTCCACTTT.

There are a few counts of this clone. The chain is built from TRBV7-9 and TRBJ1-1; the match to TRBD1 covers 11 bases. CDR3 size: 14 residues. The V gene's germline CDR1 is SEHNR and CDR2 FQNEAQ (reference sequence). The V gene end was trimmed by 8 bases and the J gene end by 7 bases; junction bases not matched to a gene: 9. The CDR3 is CASGTWDRGSEAFF. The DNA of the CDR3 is TGTGCCAGCGGTACGTGGGACAGGGGGAGTGAAGCTTTCTTT.

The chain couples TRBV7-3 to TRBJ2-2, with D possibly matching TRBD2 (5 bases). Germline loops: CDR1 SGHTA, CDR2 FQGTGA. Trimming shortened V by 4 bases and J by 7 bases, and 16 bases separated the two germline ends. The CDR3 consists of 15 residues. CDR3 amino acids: CASSSYGPEGGELFF. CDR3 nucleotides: TGTGCCAGCAGCTCGTACGGACCTGAGGGCGGGGAGCTGTTTTTT.

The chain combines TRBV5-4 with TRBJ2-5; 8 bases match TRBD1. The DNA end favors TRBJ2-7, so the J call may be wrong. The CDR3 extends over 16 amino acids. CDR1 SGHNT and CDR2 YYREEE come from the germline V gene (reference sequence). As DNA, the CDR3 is TGTGCCAGCAGCCCCACAGGGGGATCAGGGGCCTACGAGCAGTACTTC. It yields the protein CASSPTGGSGAYEQYF.

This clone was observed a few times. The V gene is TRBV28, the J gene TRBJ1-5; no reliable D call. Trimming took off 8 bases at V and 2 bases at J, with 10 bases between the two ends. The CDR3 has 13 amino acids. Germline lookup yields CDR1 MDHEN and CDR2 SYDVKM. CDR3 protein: CASRGARNQPQHF. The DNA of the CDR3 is TGTGCCAGCCGCGGAGCCCGCAATCAGCCCCAGCATTTT.

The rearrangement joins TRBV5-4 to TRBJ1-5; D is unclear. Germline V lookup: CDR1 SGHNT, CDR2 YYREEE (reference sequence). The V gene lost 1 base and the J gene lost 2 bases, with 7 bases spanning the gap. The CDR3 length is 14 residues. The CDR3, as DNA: TGTGCCAGCAGCTTGCGGGGTGGCAATCAGCCCCAGCATTTT. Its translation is CASSLRGGNQPQHF.

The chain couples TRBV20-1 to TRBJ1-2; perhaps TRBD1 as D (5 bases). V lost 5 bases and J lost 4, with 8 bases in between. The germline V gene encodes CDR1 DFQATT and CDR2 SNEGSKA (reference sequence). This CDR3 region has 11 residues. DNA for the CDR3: TGCAGTGCTGACGGGGCCTATGGCTACACCTTC. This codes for CSADGAYGYTF.

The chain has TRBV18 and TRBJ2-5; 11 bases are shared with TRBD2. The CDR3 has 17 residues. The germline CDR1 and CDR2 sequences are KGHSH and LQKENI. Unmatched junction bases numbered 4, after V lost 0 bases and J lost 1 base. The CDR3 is CASSPPRLAGSQETQYF. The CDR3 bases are TGTGCCAGCTCACCACCGCGACTAGCGGGGTCCCAAGAGACCCAGTACTTC. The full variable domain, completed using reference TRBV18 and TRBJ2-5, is NAGVMQNPRHLVRRRGQEARLRCSPMKGHSHVYWYRQLPEEGLKFMVYLQKENIIDESGMPKERFSAEFPKEGPSILRIQQVVRGDSAAYFCASSPPRLAGSQETQYFGPGTRLLVL.

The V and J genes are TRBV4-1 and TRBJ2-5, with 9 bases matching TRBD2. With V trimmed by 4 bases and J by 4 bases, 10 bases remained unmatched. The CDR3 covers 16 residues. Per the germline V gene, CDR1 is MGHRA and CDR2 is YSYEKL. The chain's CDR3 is CASSRMPLAGLETQYF. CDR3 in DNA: TGCGCCAGCAGCCGAATGCCTCTAGCGGGGTTAGAGACCCAGTACTTC.